The following is a T cell receptor (beta chain) sequence with its context. Its antigen is currently unknown. The sample originates from a study of Graves' ophthalmopathy and Graves' hyperthyroidism. Amplifying from RNA transcripts, the study obtained TCR beta CDR3 regions. The library came from an HTBI-primed first-round RT-PCR and a second-round multiplex PCR. TCRdb fed the multiplex PCR reads into MiXCR, producing one record per CDR3 protein. The sample contains approximately 540,000 distinct CDR3 sequences, approximately 37% of which appear only once. Findings and limits, study-wide: Ophthalmopathy was separated from stable hyperthyroidism by a 13-signature model with roughly 91% sensitivity and about 79% specificity.

CDR1 and CDR2 (germline): SGHTA, FQGNSA. This CDR3 is built from 16 residues. With V trimmed by 4 bases and J by 9 bases, 7 bases remained unmatched. The sequencing input was peripheral blood or thyroid tissue (not recorded which). This clonotype was sampled from an adult man with Graves' hyperthyroidism. The V call is TRBV7-2, the J call TRBJ2-1; 15 nucleotides match TRBD2. The DNA of the CDR3 is TGTGCCAGCAGCTCCGCCGGGACTAGCGGGAGGACTGAGCAGTTCTTC. It specifies CASSSAGTSGRTEQFF.